This entry concerns a single TCR beta chain. In the study's own analysis: Amplification of reference gene primers was used by the study to estimate nucleated cell counts. Here immunoSEQ multiplex PCR was the method, and the copy in TCRdb shows in-frame clones only, minus some. The V and J calls and clone size were taken over from that table, and D and trimming were inferred from the DNA. The sample includes roughly 170,000 clones, 88% of them seen just once. Between the trimmed V and J ends, which lost 5 bases and 3 bases, there was a span of 17 bases. The CDR3 length is 17 residues. Germline CDR1 and CDR2: KGHSH and LQKENI. The data derive from a study of blood T cell repertoires in COVID-19. Looking at the study overall: Sources were T cells, B-cell-depleted T cells, or PBMCs; the material itself was cDNA or gDNA.

The clonotype was recovered from a man in his fifties or sixties with acute or convalescent COVID-19. V is TRBV18 and J is TRBJ1-6; tentative D call: TRBD1 (5 bases). Input material: peripheral blood. CDR3 bases: TGTGCCAGCTCAATGGGGCCGGAAGTTGACTATAATTCACCCCTCCACTTT. This encodes CASSMGPEVDYNSPLHF. Full variable domain (rest looked up from reference TRBV18 and TRBJ1-6): NAGVMQNPRHLVRRRGQEARLRCSPMKGHSHVYWYRQLPEEGLKFMVYLQKENIIDESGMPKERFSAEFPKEGPSILRIQQVVRGDSAAYFCASSMGPEVDYNSPLHFGNGTRLTVT.